Listed below are T cell receptor beta chains from one sample, sequenced in a study of T cell repertoires in cytomegalovirus infection. TCRdb re-called the reads with MiXCR, one entry per CDR3 protein. The sample contains fewer than 900,000 distinct CDR3 sequences, just under 30% of which appear only once. Their recognized antigens are unknown. The specimen comprised cultured CD8+ T cells from PBMCs, sampled from culture after CMV antigen stimulation. The receptors stem from a human donor in good health (CMV status not recorded). Some clones in this sample may be carry-over from other donors' samples. Both conserved end residues are part of each CDR3. Fields, in order: V gene, J gene, CDR3 protein.

V gene: TRBV7-8
J gene: TRBJ1-1
CDR3 protein: CASSTDRGYTEAFF

V gene: TRBV20-1
J gene: TRBJ2-1
CDR3 protein: CSARGGAGGEQFF

V gene: TRBV7-3
J gene: TRBJ2-2
CDR3 protein: CASSQVRGGVVGELFF

V gene: TRBV11-2
J gene: TRBJ2-7
CDR3 protein: CASSTVTYEQYF

V gene: TRBV11-2
J gene: TRBJ1-1
CDR3 protein: CASSLKGAWFTEAFF

V gene: TRBV27
J gene: TRBJ2-1
CDR3 protein: CASSLSTGHSYNEQFF

V gene: TRBV5-3
J gene: TRBJ1-4
CDR3 protein: CASSFSRAPNEKLFF

V gene: TRBV18
J gene: TRBJ2-5
CDR3 protein: CASSPRARRETQYF

V gene: TRBV4-1
J gene: TRBJ2-5
CDR3 protein: CASSQEGGPETQYF

V gene: TRBV7-2
J gene: TRBJ1-2
CDR3 protein: CASRLRANDIYGHTF

V gene: TRBV27
J gene: TRBJ2-1
CDR3 protein: CASSLFGTGGWNEQFF

V gene: TRBV7-9
J gene: TRBJ1-1
CDR3 protein: CASSAKGRTEAFF

V gene: TRBV5-4
J gene: TRBJ1-2
CDR3 protein: CASRLDRAAGYTF

V gene: TRBV20-1
J gene: TRBJ2-7
CDR3 protein: CSARVEGETYEQYF

V gene: TRBV6-5
J gene: TRBJ2-3
CDR3 protein: CASSPVLTSAFTDTQYF

V gene: TRBV28
J gene: TRBJ1-2
CDR3 protein: CATALGGDEIYGYTF

V gene: TRBV6-5
J gene: TRBJ2-1
CDR3 protein: CASSLEQGHPYNEQFF

V gene: TRBV7-6
J gene: TRBJ2-3
CDR3 protein: CASSLVTSGSTDSQYF

V gene: TRBV7-7
J gene: TRBJ2-3
CDR3 protein: CASSSGLAGVTDTQYF

V gene: TRBV6-9
J gene: TRBJ2-7
CDR3 protein: CASLPSDDRRQSDEQYF

V gene: TRBV12-3/TRBV12-4
J gene: TRBJ1-2
CDR3 protein: CASTTGTGVTGYTF

V gene: TRBV6-5
J gene: TRBJ2-3
CDR3 protein: CASSYSALLTDTQYF

V gene: TRBV7-3
J gene: TRBJ2-5
CDR3 protein: CASSPDGAQETQYF

V gene: TRBV24-1
J gene: TRBJ2-2
CDR3 protein: CATSDFRLTLQSNTGELFF

V gene: TRBV7-8
J gene: TRBJ2-7
CDR3 protein: CASSPKHYEQYF

V gene: TRBV7-9
J gene: TRBJ2-7
CDR3 protein: CASRPSIDRGYEQYF

V gene: TRBV25-1
J gene: TRBJ2-7
CDR3 protein: CASSDFGDGSYEQYF

V gene: TRBV6-5
J gene: TRBJ2-3
CDR3 protein: CASRAGDTQYF

V gene: TRBV11-2
J gene: TRBJ2-7
CDR3 protein: CASSQIDNSYEQYF

V gene: TRBV4-2
J gene: TRBJ2-7
CDR3 protein: CASSQETGPVYEQYF

V gene: TRBV4-1
J gene: TRBJ1-5
CDR3 protein: CASSQVPRGEPQHF

V gene: TRBV5-5
J gene: TRBJ2-5
CDR3 protein: CASSSGQTQETQYF

V gene: TRBV7-3
J gene: TRBJ1-1
CDR3 protein: CASSLSGGQNTEAFF

V gene: TRBV3-1
J gene: TRBJ2-1
CDR3 protein: CASSQDWYSGNEQFF

V gene: TRBV27
J gene: TRBJ2-1
CDR3 protein: CASRTGVSYNEQFF

V gene: TRBV29-1
J gene: TRBJ2-1
CDR3 protein: CSVYGTSGGDEQFF

V gene: TRBV7-6
J gene: TRBJ1-5
CDR3 protein: CASSSPESYQPQHF

V gene: TRBV9
J gene: TRBJ2-1
CDR3 protein: CASSVAGNAGDEQFF

V gene: TRBV24-1
J gene: TRBJ2-3
CDR3 protein: CATRKGGAVTDTQYF

V gene: TRBV27
J gene: TRBJ1-1
CDR3 protein: CASRIQGAGTEAFF

V gene: TRBV12-5
J gene: TRBJ2-7
CDR3 protein: CASGLGQGPRGEQYF

V gene: TRBV6-1
J gene: TRBJ2-3
CDR3 protein: CASLQKAYASTDTQYF

V gene: TRBV12-3/TRBV12-4
J gene: TRBJ2-7
CDR3 protein: CASSTSGYEQYF

V gene: TRBV12-3/TRBV12-4
J gene: TRBJ2-3
CDR3 protein: CASSLGQKLYTDTQYF

V gene: TRBV2
J gene: TRBJ2-7
CDR3 protein: CASIGVTSGPYEQYF

V gene: TRBV4-1
J gene: TRBJ2-1
CDR3 protein: CASSYRDRASYNEQFF

V gene: TRBV7-2
J gene: TRBJ2-1
CDR3 protein: CASSSMDRGPYNEQFF

V gene: TRBV6-2/TRBV6-3
J gene: TRBJ1-2
CDR3 protein: CASSYSSGLTTENPLSYTF

V gene: TRBV2
J gene: TRBJ2-7
CDR3 protein: CASSVPEGLSYEQYF

V gene: TRBV12-5
J gene: TRBJ1-1
CDR3 protein: CATKIGQGNTEAFF

V gene: TRBV12-3/TRBV12-4
J gene: TRBJ2-3
CDR3 protein: CASGAGGPPTDTQYF

V gene: TRBV6-5
J gene: TRBJ2-7
CDR3 protein: CASSSVTDRLSYEQYF

V gene: TRBV7-8
J gene: TRBJ2-2
CDR3 protein: CASSERGGGELFF